This TCR beta chain came from a study of shared clonotypes between healthy human individuals. Study-wide results and limits: Relative to clonotypes present in all four donors, those not shared had lower generation probabilities. Four donors held about 5% of naive CD4 clonotypes in common. Memory subsets generally showed lower estimated richness than naive subsets.

V shed 3 bases and J 0 bases; nucleotides not matched to a gene: 7. CDR1 MGHRA and CDR2 YSYEKL come from the germline V gene. The CDR3 contains 18 residues. With respect to this clone: The antigen is undetermined.

Here immunoSEQ multiplex PCR was the method, and the copy in TCRdb shows in-frame clones only, minus some. The sample holds a few hundred thousand clones, 50% to 80% seen once. Sequenced: memory CD4+ T cells sorted from blood. Subset meaning: CD45RA-negative fraction. The chain combines TRBV4-1 with TRBJ2-2, with 10 bases fitting TRBD2. This TCR was recovered from a man aged 25 to 40 in good health. For the CDR3, the DNA is TGCGCCAGCAGCCACATGACTAGCGGGTACGCGAACACCGGGGAGCTGTTTTTT. Its translation is CASSHMTSGYANTGELFF.